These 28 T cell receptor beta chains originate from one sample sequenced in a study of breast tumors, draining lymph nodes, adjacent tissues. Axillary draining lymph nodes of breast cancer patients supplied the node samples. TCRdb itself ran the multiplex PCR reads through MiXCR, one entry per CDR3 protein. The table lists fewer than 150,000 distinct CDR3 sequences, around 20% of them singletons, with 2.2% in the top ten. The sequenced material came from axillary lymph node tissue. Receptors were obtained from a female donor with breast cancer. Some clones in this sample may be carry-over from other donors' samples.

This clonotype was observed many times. The CDR3 spells CASSLAGRSSYEQYF. CDR3 DNA: TGTGCCAGCAGCCTGGCGGGGAGGAGCTCCTACGAGCAGTACTTC. V is TRBV6-5 and J is TRBJ2-7; D perhaps matches TRBD2 (6 bases). The germline CDR1 and CDR2 sequences are MNHEY and SVGAGI. The CDR3 consists of 15 residues. Trimming removed 6 bases from V and 0 bases from J, with 15 bases in between.

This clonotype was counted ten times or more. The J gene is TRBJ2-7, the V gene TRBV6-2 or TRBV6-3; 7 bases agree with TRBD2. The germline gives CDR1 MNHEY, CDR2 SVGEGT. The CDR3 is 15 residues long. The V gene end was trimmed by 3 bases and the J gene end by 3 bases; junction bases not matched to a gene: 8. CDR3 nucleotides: TGTGCCAGCAGTTATATTAGGGACTATCACTACGAGCAGTACTTC. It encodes CASSYIRDYHYEQYF.

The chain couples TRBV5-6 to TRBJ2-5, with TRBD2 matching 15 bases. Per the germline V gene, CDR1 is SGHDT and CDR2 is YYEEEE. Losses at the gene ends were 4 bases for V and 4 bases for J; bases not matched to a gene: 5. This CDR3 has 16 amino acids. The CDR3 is CASSPPGLAGGETQYF. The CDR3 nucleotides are TGTGCCAGCAGCCCCCCGGGACTAGCGGGAGGAGAGACCCAGTACTTC.

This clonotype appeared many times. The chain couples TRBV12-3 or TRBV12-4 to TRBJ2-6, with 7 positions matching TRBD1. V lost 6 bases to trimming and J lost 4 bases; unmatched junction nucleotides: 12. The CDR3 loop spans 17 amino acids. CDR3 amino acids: CASSSGTALSGANVLTF. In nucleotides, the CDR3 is TGTGCCAGCAGCTCCGGGACAGCACTTTCCGGGGCCAACGTCCTGACTTTC.

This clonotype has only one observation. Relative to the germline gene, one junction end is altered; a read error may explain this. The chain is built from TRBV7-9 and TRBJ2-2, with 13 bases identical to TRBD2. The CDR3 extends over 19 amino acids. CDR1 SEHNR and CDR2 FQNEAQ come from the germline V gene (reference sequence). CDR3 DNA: TGTGCCTGCAGCTTAAGTACTAGCGGGAGGGCCTGGCTTACCGGGGAGCTGTTTTTT. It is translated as CACSLSTSGRAWLTGELFF.

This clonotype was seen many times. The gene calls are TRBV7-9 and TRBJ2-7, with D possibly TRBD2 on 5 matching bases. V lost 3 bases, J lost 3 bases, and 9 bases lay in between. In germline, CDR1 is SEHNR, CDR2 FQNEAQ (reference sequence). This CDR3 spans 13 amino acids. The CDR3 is CASSFTGLYEQYF. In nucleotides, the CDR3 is TGTGCCAGCAGCTTTACCGGACTCTACGAGCAGTACTTC. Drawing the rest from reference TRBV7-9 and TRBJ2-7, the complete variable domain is DTGVSQNPRHKITKRGQNVTFRCDPISEHNRLYWYRQTLGQGPEFLTYFQNEAQLEKSRLLSDRFSAERPKGSFSTLEIQRTEQGDSAMYLCASSFTGLYEQYFGPGTRLTVT.

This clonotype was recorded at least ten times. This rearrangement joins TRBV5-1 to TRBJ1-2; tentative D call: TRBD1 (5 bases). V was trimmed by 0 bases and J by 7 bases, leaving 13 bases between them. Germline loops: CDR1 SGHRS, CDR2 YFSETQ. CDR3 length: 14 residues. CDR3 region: CASSLGGVNAGYTF. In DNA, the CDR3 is TGCGCCAGCAGCTTGGGGGGGGTAAATGCTGGCTACACCTTC. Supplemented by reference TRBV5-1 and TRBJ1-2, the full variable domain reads KAGVTQTPRYLIKTRGQQVTLSCSPISGHRSVSWYQQTPGQGLQFLFEYFSETQRNKGNFPGRFSGRQFSNSRSEMNVSTLELGDSALYLCASSLGGVNAGYTFGSGTRLTVV.

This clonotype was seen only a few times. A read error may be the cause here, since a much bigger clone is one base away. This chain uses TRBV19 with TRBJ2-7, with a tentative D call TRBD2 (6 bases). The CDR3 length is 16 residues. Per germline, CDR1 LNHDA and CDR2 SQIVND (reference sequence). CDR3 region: CASSSITSITSCEQYF. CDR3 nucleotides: TGTGCCAGTAGTTCCATCACTAGCATAACCTCCTGCGAGCAGTACTTC.

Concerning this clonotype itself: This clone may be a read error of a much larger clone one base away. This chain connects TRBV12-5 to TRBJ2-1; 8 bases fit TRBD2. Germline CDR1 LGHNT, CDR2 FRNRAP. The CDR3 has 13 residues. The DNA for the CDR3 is TGTGCTAATGGTTTTCTAGCGGGTACTGAGCAGTTCTTC. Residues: CANGFLAGTEQFF.

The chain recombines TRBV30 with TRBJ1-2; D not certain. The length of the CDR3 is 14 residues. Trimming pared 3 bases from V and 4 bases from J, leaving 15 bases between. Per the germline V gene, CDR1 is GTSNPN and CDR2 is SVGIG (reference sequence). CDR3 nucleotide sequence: TGTGCCTGGAGGCCGAACATCGAAAGCTATGGCTACACCTTC. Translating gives CAWRPNIESYGYTF.

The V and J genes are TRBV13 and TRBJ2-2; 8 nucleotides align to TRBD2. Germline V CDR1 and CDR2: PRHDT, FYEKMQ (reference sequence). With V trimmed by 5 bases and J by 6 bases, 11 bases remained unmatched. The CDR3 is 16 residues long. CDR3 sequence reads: CASSLWGTSWAGELFF. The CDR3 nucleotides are TGTGCCAGCAGCCTATGGGGGACTAGTTGGGCCGGGGAGCTGTTTTTT.

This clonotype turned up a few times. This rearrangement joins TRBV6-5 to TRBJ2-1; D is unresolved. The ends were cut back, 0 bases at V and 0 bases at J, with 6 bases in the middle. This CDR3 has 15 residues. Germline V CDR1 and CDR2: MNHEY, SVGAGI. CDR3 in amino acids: CASSYSHSSYNEQFF. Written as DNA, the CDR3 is TGTGCCAGCAGTTACTCCCACAGCTCCTACAATGAGCAGTTCTTC.

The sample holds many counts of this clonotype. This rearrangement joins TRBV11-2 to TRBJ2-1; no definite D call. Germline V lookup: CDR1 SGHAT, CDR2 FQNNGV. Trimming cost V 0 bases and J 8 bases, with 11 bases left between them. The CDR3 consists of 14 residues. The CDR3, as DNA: TGTGCCAGCAGCTTAGAGGCTGGTTGGGATGAGCAGTTCTTC. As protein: CASSLEAGWDEQFF.

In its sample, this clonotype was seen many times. The CDR3 nucleotides are TGCAGTGCTAGAGATTACAGGGGGCACCAAGAGACCCAGTACTTC. Translating it yields CSARDYRGHQETQYF. This chain links TRBV20-1 with TRBJ2-5; 9 positions match TRBD1. This CDR3 comprises 15 residues. Germline trimming cut 0 bases from V and 0 bases from J; bases unmatched to any gene: 2. Germline CDR1 reads DFQATT; CDR2 reads SNEGSKA (reference sequence).

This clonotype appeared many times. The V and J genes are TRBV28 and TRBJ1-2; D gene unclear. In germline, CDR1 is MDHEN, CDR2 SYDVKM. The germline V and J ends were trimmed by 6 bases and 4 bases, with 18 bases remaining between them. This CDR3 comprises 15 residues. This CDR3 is CASSSTPGGGYGYTF. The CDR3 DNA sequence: TGTGCCAGCAGCTCTACGCCGGGCGGAGGCTATGGCTACACCTTC.

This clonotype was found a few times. CDR3 coding DNA: TGTGCCAGCAGAGAACAGGGAGGGTATGGCTACACCTTC. This translates into CASREQGGYGYTF. The gene calls are TRBV12-3 or TRBV12-4 and TRBJ1-2, with TRBD1 as a possible D gene (6 bases). V was shortened by 6 bases and J by 5 bases, with 13 bases between the two germline ends. The CDR3 has 13 residues.

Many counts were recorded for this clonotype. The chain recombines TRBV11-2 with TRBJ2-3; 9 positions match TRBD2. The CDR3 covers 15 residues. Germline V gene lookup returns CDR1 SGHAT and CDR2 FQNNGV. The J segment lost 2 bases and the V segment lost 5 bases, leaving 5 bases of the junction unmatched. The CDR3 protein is CASSTGLAITDTQYF. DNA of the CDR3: TGTGCCAGCAGCACTGGACTAGCGATCACAGATACGCAGTATTTT.

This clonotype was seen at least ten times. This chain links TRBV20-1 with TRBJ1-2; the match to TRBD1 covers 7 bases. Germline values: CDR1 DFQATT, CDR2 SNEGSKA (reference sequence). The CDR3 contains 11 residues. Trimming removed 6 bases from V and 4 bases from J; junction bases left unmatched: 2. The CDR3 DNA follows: TGCAGTGCAAGGGACAGCTATGGCTACACCTTC. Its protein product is CSARDSYGYTF.

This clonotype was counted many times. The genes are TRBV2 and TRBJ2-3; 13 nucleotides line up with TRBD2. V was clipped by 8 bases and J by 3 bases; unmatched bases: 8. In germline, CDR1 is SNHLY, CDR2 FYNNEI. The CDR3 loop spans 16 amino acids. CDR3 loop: CASVRRTSGRTDTQYF. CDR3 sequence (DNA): TGTGCCAGCGTCAGAAGGACTAGCGGGAGAACAGATACGCAGTATTTT.

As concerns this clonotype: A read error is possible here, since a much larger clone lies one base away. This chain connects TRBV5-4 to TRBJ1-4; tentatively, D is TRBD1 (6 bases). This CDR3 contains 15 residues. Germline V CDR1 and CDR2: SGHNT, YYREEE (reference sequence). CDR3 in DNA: TGTGCCAGCAGCTCGGGGGCCAATCTTAATGAAGAACTGTTTTTT. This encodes CASSSGANLNEELFF.

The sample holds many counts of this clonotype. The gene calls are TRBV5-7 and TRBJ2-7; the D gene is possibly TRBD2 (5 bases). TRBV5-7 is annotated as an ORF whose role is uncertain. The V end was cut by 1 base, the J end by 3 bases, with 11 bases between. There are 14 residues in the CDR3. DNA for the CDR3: TGTGCCAGCAGCTTGATTCGGGGTTACTACGAGCAGTACTTC. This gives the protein CASSLIRGYYEQYF.

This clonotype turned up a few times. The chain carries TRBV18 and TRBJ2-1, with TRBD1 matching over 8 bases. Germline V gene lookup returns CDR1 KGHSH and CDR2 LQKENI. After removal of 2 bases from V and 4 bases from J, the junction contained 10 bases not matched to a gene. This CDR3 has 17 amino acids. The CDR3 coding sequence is TGTGCCAGCTCACCAGCGCCCCGTACAGGGGGATACAATGAGCAGTTCTTC. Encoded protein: CASSPAPRTGGYNEQFF.

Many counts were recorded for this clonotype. The CDR3 region has the DNA TGTGCCAGCAGCTCTGACAGGGGCCCCTCTAATTCACCCCTCCACTTT. Its translation is CASSSDRGPSNSPLHF. The genes are TRBV7-9 and TRBJ1-6; 8 bases line up with TRBD1. V shed 4 bases and J 6 bases; nucleotides not matched to a gene: 8. Germline CDR1 is SEHNR and CDR2 is FQNEAQ (reference sequence). This CDR3 is built from 16 residues.

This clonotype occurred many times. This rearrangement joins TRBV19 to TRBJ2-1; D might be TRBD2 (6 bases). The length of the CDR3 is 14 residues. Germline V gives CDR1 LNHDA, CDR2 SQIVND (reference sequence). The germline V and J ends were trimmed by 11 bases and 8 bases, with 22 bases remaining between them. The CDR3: CACSGEFHVYEQFF. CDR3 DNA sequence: TGTGCCTGCTCGGGGGAGTTTCACGTCTATGAGCAGTTCTTC. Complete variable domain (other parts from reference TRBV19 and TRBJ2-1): DGGITQSPKYLFRKEGQNVTLSCEQNLNHDAMYWYRQDPGQGLRLIYYSQIVNDFQKGDIAEGYSVSREKKESFPLTVTSAQKNPTAFYLCACSGEFHVYEQFFGPGTRLTVL.

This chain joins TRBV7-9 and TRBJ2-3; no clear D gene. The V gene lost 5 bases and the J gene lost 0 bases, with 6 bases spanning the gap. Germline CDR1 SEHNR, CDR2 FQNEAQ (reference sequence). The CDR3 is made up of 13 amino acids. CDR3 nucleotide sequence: TGTGCCAGCAGCGAGACTAGCACAGATACGCAGTATTTT. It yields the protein CASSETSTDTQYF.

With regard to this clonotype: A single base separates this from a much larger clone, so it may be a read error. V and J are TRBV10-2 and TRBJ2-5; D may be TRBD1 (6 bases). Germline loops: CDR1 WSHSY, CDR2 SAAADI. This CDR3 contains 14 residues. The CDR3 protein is CARSESPGEETQYF. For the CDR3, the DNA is TGCGCCAGAAGTGAGTCCCCAGGGGAGGAGACCCAGTACTTC.

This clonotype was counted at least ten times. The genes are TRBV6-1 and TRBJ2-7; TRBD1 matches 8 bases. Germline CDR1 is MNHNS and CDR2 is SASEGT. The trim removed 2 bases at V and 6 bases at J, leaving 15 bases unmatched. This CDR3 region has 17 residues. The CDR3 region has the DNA TGTGCCAGCAGTGAAAATTTTGCAGACAGGGGATACGTCGAGCAGTACTTC. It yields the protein CASSENFADRGYVEQYF.

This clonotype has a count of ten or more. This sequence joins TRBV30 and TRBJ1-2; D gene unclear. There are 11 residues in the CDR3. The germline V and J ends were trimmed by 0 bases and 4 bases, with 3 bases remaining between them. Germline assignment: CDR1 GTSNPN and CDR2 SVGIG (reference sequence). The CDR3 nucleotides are TGTGCCTGGAGTGTAGGCTATGGCTACACCTTC. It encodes CAWSVGYGYTF. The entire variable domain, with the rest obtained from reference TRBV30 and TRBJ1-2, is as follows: SQTIHQWPATLVQPVGSPLSLECTVEGTSNPNLYWYRQAAGRGLQLLFYSVGIGQISSEVPQNLSASRPQDRQFILSSKKLLLSDSGFYLCAWSVGYGYTFGSGTRLTVV.